These 11 T cell receptor beta chains originate from one sample sequenced in a study of OX40 agonist ivuxolimab in advanced cancers. Profiling relied on immunoSEQ multiplex PCR, and the TCRdb table lists in-frame clones only, not all of them. In the table there are tens of thousands of clones, more than 75% of which are singletons. Sequencing was performed on CD4+ or CD8+ T cells sorted from blood, taken in a trial of the OX40 agonist ivuxolimab. The source of these receptors is an adult with an advanced solid tumor such as melanoma, head and neck, liver or kidney cancer.

This clone was found a few times. The chain links TRBV18 to TRBJ1-5; TRBD1 aligns across 12 bases. CDR1 is KGHSH and CDR2 is LQKENI in the germline V gene. The V gene end was trimmed by 2 bases and the J gene end by 2 bases; junction bases not matched to a gene: 19. The CDR3 is 22 amino acids. The CDR3 spells CASSPVPSIPGQGAGGNQPQHF. In DNA form, the CDR3 reads TGTGCCAGCTCACCAGTACCCTCAATTCCGGGACAGGGGGCTGGGGGCAATCAGCCCCAGCATTTT.

The rearrangement joins TRBV5-4 to TRBJ2-2, with D possibly being TRBD1 (6 bases). The CDR3 spans 15 residues. Per germline, CDR1 SGHNT and CDR2 YYREEE (reference sequence). Trimming left V 5 bases short and J 0 bases short, with 11 bases between. In nucleotides, the CDR3 is TGTGCCAGCAGTTCACAGGGCTCGAACACCGGGGAGCTGTTTTTT. As protein: CASSSQGSNTGELFF.

V is TRBV10-3 and J is TRBJ2-3, with D hard to call. The CDR3 has 11 amino acids. CDR1 ENHRY and CDR2 SYGVKD come from the germline V gene. With 7 bases removed from V and 0 bases from J, the gap between germline ends came to 2 bases. The CDR3 is CAIMSTDTQYF. The CDR3 coding sequence is TGTGCCATCATGAGCACAGATACGCAGTATTTT.

As to this clone: One end of the junction is discordant with germline, which a read error may explain. The rearrangement links TRBV7-2 to TRBJ2-2; 9 positions match TRBD2. The CDR3 totals 15 residues. Germline V gene sequence: CDR1 SGHTA, CDR2 FQGNSA. The chain's CDR3 is CASSLAGWETGELFF. The CDR3 region has the DNA TGTGCCAGCAGCCTAGCGGGATGGGAGACCGGGGAGCTGTTTTTT.

The chain is built from TRBV5-1 and TRBJ1-2, with D unclear. From germline, CDR1 is SGHRS and CDR2 YFSETQ. CDR3 length: 14 amino acids. V was cut by 4 bases and J by 2 bases, with 12 bases left in between. DNA of the CDR3: TGCGCCAGCAGCGACGCCCAGCGGAACTATGGCTACACCTTC. This encodes CASSDAQRNYGYTF.

The chain carries TRBV6-5 and TRBJ1-5; D possibly corresponds to TRBD1 (6 bases). Deletions cut 2 bases from V and 3 bases from J, with 11 bases between. Germline V gene sequence: CDR1 MNHEY, CDR2 SVGAGI. This CDR3 region has 15 residues. The CDR3 protein is CASSYTQGYNQPQHF. For the CDR3, the DNA is TGTGCCAGCAGTTACACACAGGGCTACAATCAGCCCCAGCATTTT.

The table lists this clone with a few counts. V gene TRBV28 combines with J gene TRBJ2-7; 7 bases align to TRBD1. The CDR3 totals 16 residues. V lost 5 bases and J lost 3; bases outside the gene matches: 13. Germline CDR1 reads MDHEN; CDR2 reads SYDVKM. The CDR3 loop reads CASSGYGTANYYEQYF. CDR3 sequence (DNA): TGTGCCAGCAGTGGATACGGGACAGCGAATTACTACGAGCAGTACTTC.

This chain links TRBV7-2 with TRBJ1-1; tentative D call: TRBD1 (5 bases). This CDR3 spans 17 amino acids. The V and J ends lost 5 bases and 9 bases respectively, with 28 bases between them. CDR1 is SGHTA and CDR2 is FQGNSA in the germline V gene. CDR3 nucleotide sequence: TGTGCCAGCAGCCTAGTAGAGGGGCCCAATCTTAAGGCCAAAGCTTTCTTT. This gives the protein CASSLVEGPNLKAKAFF.

This clone has just one count. CDR3 nucleotide sequence: TGCGCCAGCAGCTTTTCGGGACACCGCAATCAGCCCCAGCATTTT. This translates into CASSFSGHRNQPQHF. The chain uses TRBV5-1 and TRBJ1-5, with TRBD1 as a possible D gene (6 bases). Germline V gives CDR1 SGHRS, CDR2 YFSETQ. The CDR3 is made up of 15 amino acids. The V gene lost 2 bases and the J gene lost 2 bases, with 11 bases spanning the gap.

The rearrangement joins TRBV6-6 to TRBJ1-4, with a tentative D call TRBD1 (5 bases). The V gene's germline CDR1 is MNHNY and CDR2 SVGAGI (reference sequence). V was trimmed by 6 bases and J by 0 bases, leaving 11 bases between them. The CDR3 is made up of 15 amino acids. The CDR3 protein is CASRGTEATNEKLFF. The CDR3 nucleotides read TGTGCCAGCAGGGGGACGGAGGCAACTAATGAAAAACTGTTTTTT.

A few counts support this clone. The chain combines TRBV5-1 with TRBJ1-4, with 10 bases that match TRBD1. This CDR3 region has 14 residues. The V gene end was trimmed by 2 bases and the J gene end by 6 bases; junction bases not matched to a gene: 1. In germline, CDR1 is SGHRS, CDR2 YFSETQ. In DNA form, the CDR3 reads TGCGCCAGCAGCTTAGGGACAGGGGATGAAAAACTGTTTTTT. It is translated as CASSLGTGDEKLFF.